This T cell receptor (beta chain) was observed in a study of neurological immune-mediated disorders. Broader study findings: The expanded clones of different subjects shared no CDR3 amino acid sequences (suggesting private repertoires in all groups).

Synthesis of cDNA was performed by 5'RACE using 10-nucleotide random UMIs. TCRdb processed the 5' RACE reads anew with MiXCR; each CDR3 protein has one entry. The data show tens of thousands of distinct CDR3 sequences, with under 15% seen just once and 5% held by the top ten. In this sample, this clonotype turned up many times. Its antigen is unidentified. CDR3 length: 13 residues. V was pared by 9 bases and J by 3 bases, with 14 bases between. CDR1 and CDR2 from the germline V gene are SNHLY and FYNNEI. Time point reported: longitudinal time-point 2. A total of 2 million PBMCs stored at -80 degrees C provided the unsorted libraries.

The TCR comes from a female donor with HTLV-1-associated myelopathy (HAM/TSP). Sequencing was performed on PBMCs. V gene TRBV2 combines with J gene TRBJ1-1; D perhaps matches TRBD1 (5 bases). The CDR3 region has the DNA TGTGCCAGTACCAAGGGGCAGCACACTGAAGCTTTCTTT. Translated, it gives CASTKGQHTEAFF.